This is a list of T cell receptor beta chains from one sample in a study of yellow fever vaccine responses in identical twins. One entry per CDR3 protein results from TCRdb running MiXCR on the RT-PCR reads. The sample lists more than 11,000 distinct CDR3 sequences; around 85% were seen once. The material was T cells from blood (PBMCs), unsorted or a sorted subset (not recorded which), obtained before or after yellow fever vaccination (not recorded which). All receptors derive from a woman under 30 who received the yellow fever vaccine. Both conserved end residues are part of each CDR3. Fields, in order: V gene, D gene, clone size, J gene, CDR3 protein, CDR3 DNA. D genes are given only for firm matches. Clone size appears in some rows only: once, few, many, or a class for an expanded clone.

TRBV12-3/TRBV12-4,.,.,TRBJ1-1,CASSFLGDTEAFF,TGTGCCAGCAGTTTCTTGGGGGACACTGAAGCTTTCTTT
TRBV6-2/TRBV6-3,TRBD2,.,TRBJ2-2,CASSYLTSGKNTGELFF,TGTGCCAGCAGTTACTTGACTAGCGGGAAGAACACCGGGGAGCTGTTTTTT
TRBV5-5,.,.,TRBJ2-1,CASSLAGRTYNEQFF,TGTGCCAGCAGCTTGGCGGGACGTACCTACAATGAGCAGTTCTTC
TRBV19,TRBD2,.,TRBJ2-3,CASSMKGLAGVGGIDTQYF,TGTGCCAGTAGTATGAAGGGACTAGCGGGAGTGGGGGGGATAGATACGCAGTATTTT
TRBV29-1,TRBD2,.,TRBJ2-7,CSCSRPGTSGEQYF,TGCAGCTGTTCTCGACCCGGGACTAGCGGCGAGCAGTACTTC
TRBV7-3,.,.,TRBJ2-1,CASSAPVGEQFF,TGTGCCAGCAGCGCCCCGGTGGGGGAGCAGTTCTTC
TRBV4-1,.,.,TRBJ2-1,CASSQDQDPRGGEQFF,TGCGCCAGCAGCCAAGATCAGGACCCCAGAGGAGGTGAGCAGTTCTTC
TRBV18,.,.,TRBJ2-3,CASSLSTDTQYF,TGTGCCAGCTCACTTAGCACAGATACGCAGTATTTT
TRBV24-1,TRBD1,.,TRBJ2-3,CATSSDRPTDTQYF,TGTGCCACCAGCTCGGACAGGCCCACAGATACGCAGTATTTT
TRBV19,.,.,TRBJ1-5,CASSGSQGSQPQHF,TGTGCCAGTAGTGGATCACAAGGGAGTCAGCCCCAGCATTTT
TRBV5-5,TRBD1,.,TRBJ2-7,CASRFAGTEAYEQYF,TGTGCCAGCAGGTTCGCCGGGACAGAGGCCTACGAGCAGTACTTC
TRBV11-1,.,few,TRBJ2-2,CASSFVTANTGELFF,TGTGCCAGCAGCTTCGTGACGGCGAACACCGGGGAGCTGTTTTTT
TRBV5-4,TRBD2,.,TRBJ2-1,CASSLARTSRGEQFF,TGTGCCAGCAGCTTGGCTAGGACTAGCCGGGGTGAGCAGTTCTTC
TRBV23-1,.,few,TRBJ2-1,CASSQPLLRSYNEQFF,TGCGCCAGCAGTCAACCCCTTCTTCGAAGTTACAATGAGCAGTTCTTC
TRBV11-1,.,once,TRBJ2-5,CASSFGPDQETQYF,TGTGCCAGCAGCTTTGGGCCAGACCAAGAGACCCAGTACTTC
TRBV23-1,.,.,TRBJ2-7,CASSRSGSYEQYF,TGCGCCAGCAGTCGCTCGGGGTCCTACGAGCAGTACTTC
TRBV11-3,TRBD1,few,TRBJ2-7,CASSLEGGGSYEQYF,TGTGCCAGCAGCTTAGAAGGGGGCGGGTCCTACGAGCAGTACTTC
TRBV5-1,.,.,TRBJ1-2,CASSLRNPNDNYGYTF,TGCGCCAGCAGCCTCAGAAACCCAAACGATAACTATGGCTACACCTTC
TRBV2,TRBD2,.,TRBJ2-2,CASSYLAGGPTGELFF,TGTGCCAGCAGTTATCTAGCGGGGGGGCCCACCGGGGAGCTGTTTTTT
TRBV5-1,TRBD1,.,TRBJ2-7,CASKEQGATYEQYF,TGCGCCAGCAAGGAACAGGGGGCGACCTACGAGCAGTACTTC
TRBV20-1,.,.,TRBJ2-5,CSARSVGDTQYF,TGCAGTGCTAGGAGTGTGGGAGATACCCAGTACTTC
TRBV11-1,.,once,TRBJ2-1,CASSAGSNSYNEQFF,TGTGCCAGCAGTGCAGGGAGCAACTCCTACAATGAGCAGTTCTTC
TRBV7-3,.,.,TRBJ2-1,CASSLGPYNEQFF,TGTGCCAGCAGCTTAGGACCATACAATGAGCAGTTCTTC
TRBV7-9,TRBD2,.,TRBJ2-3,CASSLARASGSVDTQYF,TGTGCCAGCAGCCTGGCCCGGGCAAGCGGGAGTGTAGATACGCAGTATTTT
TRBV3-1,TRBD2,.,TRBJ2-1,CASSQVGGTSGYNEQFF,TGTGCCAGCAGCCAAGTTGGTGGGACTAGCGGTTACAATGAGCAGTTCTTC
TRBV5-1,.,once,TRBJ2-5,CASSLDSTTGTQYF,TGCGCCAGCAGCTTGGATTCAACGACTGGGACCCAGTACTTC
TRBV28,.,.,TRBJ1-5,CASGRQDPFYQPQHF,TGTGCCAGCGGACGACAGGACCCTTTCTATCAGCCCCAGCATTTT
TRBV6-5,TRBD1,.,TRBJ2-5,CASSSQGAVETQYF,TGTGCCAGCAGTTCACAGGGGGCAGTGGAGACCCAGTACTTC
TRBV5-4,.,few,TRBJ2-2,CASSLTPERNTGELFF,TGTGCCAGCAGCTTGACCCCGGAAAGAAACACCGGGGAGCTGTTTTTT
TRBV29-1,TRBD2,.,TRBJ2-1,CSVATLSGRLGEQFF,TGCAGCGTTGCGACCCTTAGCGGGAGGTTAGGTGAGCAGTTCTTC
TRBV18,.,.,TRBJ2-3,CASSQPPGPSTDTQYF,TGTGCCAGCTCACAACCACCGGGACCGAGCACAGATACGCAGTATTTT
TRBV10-3,TRBD1,.,TRBJ2-2,CATPSGTENTGELFF,TGTGCCACCCCGTCAGGGACAGAAAACACCGGGGAGCTGTTTTTT
TRBV2,.,.,TRBJ2-5,CASKDNQETQYF,TGTGCCAGCAAAGACAACCAAGAGACCCAGTACTTC
TRBV24-1,.,few,TRBJ2-7,CATSDNRVGIYEQYF,TGTGCCACCAGTGATAACAGGGTAGGCATCTACGAGCAGTACTTC
TRBV24-1,.,.,TRBJ1-1,CATSDSHEAFF,TGTGCCACCAGTGACAGCCATGAAGCTTTCTTT
TRBV29-1,.,.,TRBJ2-1,CSVELRHLYNEQFF,TGCAGCGTTGAACTGAGACATCTATACAATGAGCAGTTCTTC